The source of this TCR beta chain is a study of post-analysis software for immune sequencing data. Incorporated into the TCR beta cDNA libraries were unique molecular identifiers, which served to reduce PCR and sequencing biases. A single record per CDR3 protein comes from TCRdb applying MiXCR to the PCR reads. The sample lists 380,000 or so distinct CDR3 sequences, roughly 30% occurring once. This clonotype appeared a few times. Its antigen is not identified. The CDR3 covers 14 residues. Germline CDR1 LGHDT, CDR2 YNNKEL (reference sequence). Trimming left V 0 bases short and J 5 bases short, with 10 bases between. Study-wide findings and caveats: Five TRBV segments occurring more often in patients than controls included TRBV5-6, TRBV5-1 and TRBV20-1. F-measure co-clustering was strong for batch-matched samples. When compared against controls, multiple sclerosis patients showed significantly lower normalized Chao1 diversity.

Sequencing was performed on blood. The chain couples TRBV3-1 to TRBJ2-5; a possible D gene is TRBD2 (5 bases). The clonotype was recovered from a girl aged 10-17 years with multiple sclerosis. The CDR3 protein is CASSQELAPETQYF. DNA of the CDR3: TGTGCCAGCAGCCAAGAGCTAGCCCCCGAGACCCAGTACTTC.